Included here is one TCR beta chain sequence, with context. Its antigen is currently unknown. The data are from a study of CD8 T cells in Susac syndrome. The germline V gene encodes CDR1 KGHDR and CDR2 SFDVKD. The ends were cut back, 6 bases at V and 0 bases at J, with 8 bases in the middle. This CDR3 has 13 amino acids. RNA in amounts of roughly 0.5 to 1 ug was reverse transcribed with random hexamers. The amplification used immunoSEQ multiplex PCR on TCR beta CDR3; it spanned 54 Vbeta and 13 Jbeta. A single record per CDR3 protein comes from TCRdb applying MiXCR to the immunoSEQ multiplex PCR reads. In the table there are about 200,000 distinct CDR3 sequences, 90% to 95% of which are singletons. The CD8+ and CD4+ T cells were isolated magnetically using a negative isolation approach, whereas the TEMRA cells were enriched by FACS. General observations from the study: Acknowledgment was made by the study that its TCR sequencing and HLA analysis involved a relatively small number of individuals.

The rearrangement uses TRBV24-1 and TRBJ2-7; no definite D call. The sequenced material came from CD4+ T cells from PBMCs. This receptor was taken from a human donor with multiple sclerosis. The CDR3 reads CATSSVSSYEQYF. DNA for the CDR3: TGTGCCACCAGTTCAGTTAGCTCCTACGAGCAGTACTTC.